The sequence of this T cell receptor (beta chain) was determined in a study of T cells in Graves' hyperthyroidism and ophthalmopathy. Study overall: Peripheral blood was taken when the disease was first diagnosed, before any treatment began. Study-level points and caveats: A 13 V-J model separated ophthalmopathy from stable hyperthyroidism.

On this clonotype: Its antigen is unidentified.

Amplification yielded TCR beta CDR3 regions, with RNA transcripts as the source. The TCR CDR3 was amplified in a first-round RT-PCR using the HTBI primer set. TCRdb used MiXCR to reprocess the multiplex PCR reads, holding one entry per CDR3 protein. The data show about 600,000 distinct CDR3 sequences, with 14% seen just once and more than 6% held by the top ten. The junction had 10 bases not matched to a gene; V was cut back by 0 bases and J by 2 bases. This CDR3 is built from 17 residues. Germline-derived CDR1 and CDR2 are DFQATT and SNEGSKA (reference sequence). This chain joins TRBV20-1 and TRBJ1-5; the match to TRBD1 covers 7 bases. The sequence derives from a woman aged 18-29 years with Graves' ophthalmopathy. The sample comprised blood. Written as DNA, the CDR3 is TGCAGTGCTAGAGAGGCCAGGGGGTATTGGGGCAATCAGCCCCAGCATTTT. This codes for CSAREARGYWGNQPQHF.